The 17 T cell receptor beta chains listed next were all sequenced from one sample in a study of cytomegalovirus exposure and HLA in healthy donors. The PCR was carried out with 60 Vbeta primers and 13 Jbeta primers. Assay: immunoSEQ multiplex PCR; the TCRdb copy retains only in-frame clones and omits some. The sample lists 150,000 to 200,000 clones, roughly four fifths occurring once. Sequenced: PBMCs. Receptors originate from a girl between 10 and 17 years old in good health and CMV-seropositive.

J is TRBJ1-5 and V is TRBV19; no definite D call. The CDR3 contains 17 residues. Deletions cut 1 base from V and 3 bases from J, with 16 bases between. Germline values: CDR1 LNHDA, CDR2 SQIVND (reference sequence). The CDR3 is CASSIVDVGIVNQPQHF. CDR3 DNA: TGTGCCAGTAGTATAGTCGATGTGGGCATCGTCAATCAGCCCCAGCATTTT.

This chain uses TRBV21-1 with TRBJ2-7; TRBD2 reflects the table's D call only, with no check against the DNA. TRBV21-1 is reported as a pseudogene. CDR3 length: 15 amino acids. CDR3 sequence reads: CASGGLGGNSYEQYF. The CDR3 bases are TGTGCCAGCGGGGGGTTGGGAGGAAACTCCTACGAGCAGTACTTC.

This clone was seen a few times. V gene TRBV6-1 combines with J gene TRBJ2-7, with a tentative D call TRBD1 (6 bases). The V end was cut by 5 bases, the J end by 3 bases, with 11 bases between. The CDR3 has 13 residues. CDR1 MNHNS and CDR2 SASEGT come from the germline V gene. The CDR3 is CASSTDSYYEQYF. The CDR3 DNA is TGTGCCAGCAGTACGGACAGTTACTACGAGCAGTACTTC.

DNA for the CDR3: TGTGCCACCAGCAAAGGACAGGGGGCGGACTATGGCTACACCTTC. Amino acids: CATSKGQGADYGYTF. V is TRBV15 and J is TRBJ1-2, with TRBD1 matching 11 bases. The V and J ends lost 4 bases and 3 bases, in that order; junction bases with no gene match: 4. CDR1 and CDR2 from the germline V gene are LNHNV and YYDKDF (reference sequence). The CDR3 consists of 15 residues.

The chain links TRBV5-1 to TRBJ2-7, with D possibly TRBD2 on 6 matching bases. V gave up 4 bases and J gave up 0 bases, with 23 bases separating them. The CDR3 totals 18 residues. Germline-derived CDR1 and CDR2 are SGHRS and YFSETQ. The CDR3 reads CASSVGTSIPILSYEQYF. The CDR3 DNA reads TGCGCCAGCAGCGTTGGGACTTCCATCCCAATCCTCTCCTACGAGCAGTACTTC.

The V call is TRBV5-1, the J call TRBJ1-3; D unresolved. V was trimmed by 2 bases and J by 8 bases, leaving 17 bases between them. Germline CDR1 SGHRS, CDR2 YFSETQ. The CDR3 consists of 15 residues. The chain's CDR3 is CASSFGGNLGDTIYF. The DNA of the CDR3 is TGCGCCAGCAGCTTCGGCGGCAACCTCGGGGACACCATATATTTT.

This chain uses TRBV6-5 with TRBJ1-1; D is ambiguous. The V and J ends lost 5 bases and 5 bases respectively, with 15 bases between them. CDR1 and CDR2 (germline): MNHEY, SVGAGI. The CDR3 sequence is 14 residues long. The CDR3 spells CASSPYRGYTEAFF. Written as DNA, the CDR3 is TGTGCCAGCAGTCCCTATCGAGGATATACTGAAGCTTTCTTT.

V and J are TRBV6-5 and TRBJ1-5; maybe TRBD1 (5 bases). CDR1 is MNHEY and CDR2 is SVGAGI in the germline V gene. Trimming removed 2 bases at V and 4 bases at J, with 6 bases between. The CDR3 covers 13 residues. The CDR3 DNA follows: TGTGCCAGCAGTTACGGGGGGAATCAGCCCCAGCATTTT. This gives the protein CASSYGGNQPQHF.

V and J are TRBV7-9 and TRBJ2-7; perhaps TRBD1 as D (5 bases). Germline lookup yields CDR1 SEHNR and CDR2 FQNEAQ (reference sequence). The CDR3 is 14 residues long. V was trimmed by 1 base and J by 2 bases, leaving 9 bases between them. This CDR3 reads CASSLGGTTYEQYF. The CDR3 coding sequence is TGTGCCAGCAGCTTAGGGGGCACCACCTACGAGCAGTACTTC.

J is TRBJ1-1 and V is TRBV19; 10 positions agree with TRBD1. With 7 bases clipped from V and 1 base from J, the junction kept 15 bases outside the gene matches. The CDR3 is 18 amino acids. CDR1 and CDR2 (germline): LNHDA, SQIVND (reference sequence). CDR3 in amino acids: CASTRQGAFVVANTEAFF. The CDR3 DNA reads TGTGCCAGTACCCGACAGGGGGCGTTTGTTGTTGCGAACACTGAAGCTTTCTTT.

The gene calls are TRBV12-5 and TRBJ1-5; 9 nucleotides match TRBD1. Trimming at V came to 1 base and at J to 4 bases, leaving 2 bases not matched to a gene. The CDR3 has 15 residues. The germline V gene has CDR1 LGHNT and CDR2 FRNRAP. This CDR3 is CASGLADRGNQPQHF. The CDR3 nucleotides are TGTGCTAGTGGTTTGGCAGACAGGGGGAATCAGCCCCAGCATTTT.

Here the CDR3 reads CASSLSGGGAGDTQYF. DNA of the CDR3: TGTGCCAGCAGCTTATCTGGCGGGGGGGCCGGAGATACGCAGTATTTT. The gene calls are TRBV7-8 and TRBJ2-3; 9 bases are a match to TRBD2. With V trimmed by 2 bases and J by 5 bases, 8 bases remained unmatched. The germline gives CDR1 SGHVS, CDR2 FQNEAQ. The CDR3 extends over 16 amino acids.

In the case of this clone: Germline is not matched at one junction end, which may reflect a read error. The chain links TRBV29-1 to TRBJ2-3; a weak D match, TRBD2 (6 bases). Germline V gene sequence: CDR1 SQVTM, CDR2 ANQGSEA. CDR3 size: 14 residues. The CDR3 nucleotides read TGCAGCGTCGAAGGGACTTCAAGGGCAGATACGCAGTATTTT. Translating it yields CSVEGTSRADTQYF.

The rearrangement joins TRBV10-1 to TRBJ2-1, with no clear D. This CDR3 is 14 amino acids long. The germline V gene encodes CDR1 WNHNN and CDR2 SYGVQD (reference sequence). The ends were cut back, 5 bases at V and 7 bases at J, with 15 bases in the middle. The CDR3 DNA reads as TGCGCCAGCAGTTCATGGCTTGCCTTTAATGAGCAGTTCTTC. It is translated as CASSSWLAFNEQFF.

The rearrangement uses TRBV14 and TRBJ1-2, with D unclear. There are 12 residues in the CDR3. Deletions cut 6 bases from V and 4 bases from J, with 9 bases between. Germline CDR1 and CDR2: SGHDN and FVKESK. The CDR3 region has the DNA TGTGCCAGCAGTTTCTCTGTCTATGGCTACACCTTC. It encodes CASSFSVYGYTF.

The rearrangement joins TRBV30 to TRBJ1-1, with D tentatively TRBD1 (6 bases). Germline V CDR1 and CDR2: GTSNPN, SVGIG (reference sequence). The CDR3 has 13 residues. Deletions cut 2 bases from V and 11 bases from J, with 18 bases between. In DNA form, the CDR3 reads TGTGCCTGGAGTAGCGGGGGGCGATTAGAGGCTTTCTTT. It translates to CAWSSGGRLEAFF. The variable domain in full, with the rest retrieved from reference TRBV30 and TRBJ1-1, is SQTIHQWPATLVQPVGSPLSLECTVEGTSNPNLYWYRQAAGRGLQLLFYSVGIGQISSEVPQNLSASRPQDRQFILSSKKLLLSDSGFYLCAWSSGGRLEAFFGQGTRLTVV.

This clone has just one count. CDR3 loop: CASSVALAGGPGSGGFYNEQFF. The CDR3 region has the DNA TGTGCCAGCAGCGTAGCACTAGCGGGGGGCCCAGGTTCGGGCGGGTTCTACAATGAGCAGTTCTTC. The V and J genes are TRBV9 and TRBJ2-1; 12 positions agree with TRBD2. After removal of 0 bases from V and 3 bases from J, the junction contained 19 bases not matched to a gene. Germline loops: CDR1 SGDLS, CDR2 YYNGEE. The CDR3 runs to 22 residues.